The clone carrying this TCR beta chain has only a few counts. No antigen is known for it. Quantitative 5'-RACE with molecular barcodes generated TCR beta libraries. Using its own MiXCR run on the 5' RACE reads, TCRdb lists one record per CDR3 protein. This table has 75,000 to 95,000 distinct CDR3 sequences, about 8.1% appearing once. There are 15 residues in the CDR3. CDR1 is MNHEY, CDR2 SMNVEV, per germline (reference sequence). The germline V and J ends were trimmed by 0 bases and 2 bases, with 10 bases remaining between them. This entry comes from a study of CD8 T cells in ankylosing spondylitis. Broader study findings: Some of these motif variants have turned up before, in reports on reactive arthritis synovial fluid and blood. Seemingly distinctive of ankylosing spondylitis blood was a TCR beta motif formed by eight highly homologous variants.

Input material: blood, either unsorted or a sorted T cell fraction (not recorded which). The chain has TRBV27 and TRBJ1-2, with unresolved D. This TCR was recovered from a male donor with ankylosing spondylitis. The CDR3 reads CASSLSPQINYGYTF. The CDR3 DNA sequence: TGTGCCAGCAGTTTATCCCCCCAGATCAACTATGGCTACACCTTC.